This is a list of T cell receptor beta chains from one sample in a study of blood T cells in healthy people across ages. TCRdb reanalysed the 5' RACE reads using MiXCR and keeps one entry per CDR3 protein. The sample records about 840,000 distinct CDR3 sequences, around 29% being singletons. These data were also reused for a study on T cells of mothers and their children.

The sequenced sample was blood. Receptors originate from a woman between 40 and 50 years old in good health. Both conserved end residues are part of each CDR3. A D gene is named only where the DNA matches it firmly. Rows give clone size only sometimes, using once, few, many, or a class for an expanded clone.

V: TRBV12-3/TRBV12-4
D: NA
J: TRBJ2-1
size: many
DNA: TGTGCCAGCAGTAAAGACAGTTACAATGAGCAGTTCTTC
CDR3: CASSKDSYNEQFF

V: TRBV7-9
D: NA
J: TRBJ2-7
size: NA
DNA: TGTGCCAGCAGCCGGGACGGCTGGGGGGAGCAGTACTTC
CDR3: CASSRDGWGEQYF

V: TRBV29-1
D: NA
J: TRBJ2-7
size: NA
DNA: TGCAGCGTCTCAGGCCCCTTCACTGCCCGGGAGCAGTACTTC
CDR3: CSVSGPFTAREQYF

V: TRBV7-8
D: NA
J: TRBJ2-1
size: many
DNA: TGCGCCAGCAGCCTCGGGGGGCTCTACAATGAGCAGTTCTTC
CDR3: CASSLGGLYNEQFF

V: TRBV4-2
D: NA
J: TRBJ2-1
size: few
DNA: TGTGCCAGCAGCGGCCGGTTGCGGGGCAGTTATGAGCAGTTCTTC
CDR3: CASSGRLRGSYEQFF

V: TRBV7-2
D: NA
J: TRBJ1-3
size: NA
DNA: TGTGCCAGCAGCTTAGCACGGAACTCTGGAAACACCATATATTTT
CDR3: CASSLARNSGNTIYF

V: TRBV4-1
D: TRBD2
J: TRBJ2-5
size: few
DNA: TGCGCCAGCAGCCAAGAGGGACTAGCGGGGGAAGGGGAGACCCAGTACTTC
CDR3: CASSQEGLAGEGETQYF

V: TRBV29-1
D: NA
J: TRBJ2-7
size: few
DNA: TGCAGCGTTGGGGTGGACTCCTACGAGCAGTACTTC
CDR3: CSVGVDSYEQYF

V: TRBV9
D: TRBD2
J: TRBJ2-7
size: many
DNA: TGTGCCAGCAGCGTAGCTGCTAGCGGCTACGAGCAGTACTTC
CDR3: CASSVAASGYEQYF

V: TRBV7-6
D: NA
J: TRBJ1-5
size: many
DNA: TGTGCCAGTTCGGATGATGTTAGCAATCAGCCCCAGCATTTT
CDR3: CASSDDVSNQPQHF

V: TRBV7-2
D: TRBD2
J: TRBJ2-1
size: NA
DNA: TGTGCCAGCAGCTTGGGGAGGGGTTCCTACTCCTACAATGAGCAGTTCTTC
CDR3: CASSLGRGSYSYNEQFF

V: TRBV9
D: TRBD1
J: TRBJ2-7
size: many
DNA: TGTGCCAGCAGCGTTGGACAGGGAAATTACGAGCAGTACTTC
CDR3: CASSVGQGNYEQYF

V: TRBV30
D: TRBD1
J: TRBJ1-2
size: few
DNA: TGTGCCTGGAGTAAGGGGACAGGGCTCTACACCTTC
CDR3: CAWSKGTGLYTF

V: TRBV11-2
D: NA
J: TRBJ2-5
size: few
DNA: TGTGCCAGCAGCTTAGACGTATCAGAGTTCGAAGAGACCCAGTACTTC
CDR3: CASSLDVSEFEETQYF

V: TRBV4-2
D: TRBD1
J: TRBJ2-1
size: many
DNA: TGTGCCAGCAGCCAAGAGACAGGGAGCGGAGGGCAGTTCTTC
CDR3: CASSQETGSGGQFF

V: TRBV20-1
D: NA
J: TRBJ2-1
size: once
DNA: TGCAGTGCTACCGGACCCTCGGAGGGTACAGGGGCCAATGAGCAGTTCTTC
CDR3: CSATGPSEGTGANEQFF

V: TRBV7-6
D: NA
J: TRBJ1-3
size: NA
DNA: TGTGCCAGCAGCTTAGCGCCCGGGAAGATTGGAAACACCATATATTTT
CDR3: CASSLAPGKIGNTIYF

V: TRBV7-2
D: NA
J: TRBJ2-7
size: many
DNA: TGTGCCAGCAGCTTACAGGCCAGAACTTCCTACGAGCAGTACTTC
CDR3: CASSLQARTSYEQYF

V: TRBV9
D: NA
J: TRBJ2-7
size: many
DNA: TGTGCCAACAGCGTATCGGGTAGCGTCTCCTACGAGCAGTACTTC
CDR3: CANSVSGSVSYEQYF

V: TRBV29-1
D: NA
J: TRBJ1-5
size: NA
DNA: TGCAGCGTGAGGAGATCCTCCAATCAGCCCCAGCATTTT
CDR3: CSVRRSSNQPQHF

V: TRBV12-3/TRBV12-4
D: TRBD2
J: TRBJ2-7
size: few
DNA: TGTGCCAGCACCTTTAGCGGGGGGACCTACGAGCAGTACTTC
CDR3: CASTFSGGTYEQYF

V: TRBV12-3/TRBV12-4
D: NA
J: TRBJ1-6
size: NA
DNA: TGTGCCAGCAGTCTGCACAGGGAATCACCCCTCCACTTT
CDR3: CASSLHRESPLHF